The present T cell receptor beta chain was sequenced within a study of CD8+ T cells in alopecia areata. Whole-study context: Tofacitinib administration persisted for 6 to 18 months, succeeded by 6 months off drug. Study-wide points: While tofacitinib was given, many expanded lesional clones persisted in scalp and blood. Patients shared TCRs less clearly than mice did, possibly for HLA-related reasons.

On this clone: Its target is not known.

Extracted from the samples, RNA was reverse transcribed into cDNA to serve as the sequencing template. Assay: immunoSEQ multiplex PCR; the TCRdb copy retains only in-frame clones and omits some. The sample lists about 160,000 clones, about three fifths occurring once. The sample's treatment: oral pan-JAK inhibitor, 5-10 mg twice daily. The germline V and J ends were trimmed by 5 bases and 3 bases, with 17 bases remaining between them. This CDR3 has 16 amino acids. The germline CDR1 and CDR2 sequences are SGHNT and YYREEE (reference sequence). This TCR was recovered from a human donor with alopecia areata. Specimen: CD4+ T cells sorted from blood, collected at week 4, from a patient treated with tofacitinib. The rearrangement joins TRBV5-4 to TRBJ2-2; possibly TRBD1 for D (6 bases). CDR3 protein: CASSTGNAVDTGELFF. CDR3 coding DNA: TGTGCCAGCAGTACAGGGAACGCTGTTGACACCGGGGAGCTGTTTTTT.